This T cell receptor (beta chain) was sequenced for a study of T-cell reconstitution after alpha-beta-depleted transplantation in children. Unique molecular identifiers were used in preparing the TCRbeta library. TCRdb analysed the PCR reads with MiXCR anew, one entry per CDR3 protein. In the table there are approximately 420,000 distinct CDR3 sequences, roughly a tenth of which are singletons. This clonotype was seen a handful of times. The V and J ends lost 5 bases and 0 bases respectively, with 11 bases between them. The CDR3 contains 14 residues. The TCR comes from a human donor who donated a stem cell graft to a child with acute myeloid leukemia. The sequencing used PBMCs from the stem cell graft donor, collected from the stem cell graft. The chain recombines TRBV12-3 or TRBV12-4 with TRBJ2-7; possible D gene TRBD2, 6 bases. The CDR3, as DNA: TGTGCCAGCAGTGCTGGGGGGTACTCCTACGAGCAGTACGTC. Translating it yields CASSAGGYSYEQYV.